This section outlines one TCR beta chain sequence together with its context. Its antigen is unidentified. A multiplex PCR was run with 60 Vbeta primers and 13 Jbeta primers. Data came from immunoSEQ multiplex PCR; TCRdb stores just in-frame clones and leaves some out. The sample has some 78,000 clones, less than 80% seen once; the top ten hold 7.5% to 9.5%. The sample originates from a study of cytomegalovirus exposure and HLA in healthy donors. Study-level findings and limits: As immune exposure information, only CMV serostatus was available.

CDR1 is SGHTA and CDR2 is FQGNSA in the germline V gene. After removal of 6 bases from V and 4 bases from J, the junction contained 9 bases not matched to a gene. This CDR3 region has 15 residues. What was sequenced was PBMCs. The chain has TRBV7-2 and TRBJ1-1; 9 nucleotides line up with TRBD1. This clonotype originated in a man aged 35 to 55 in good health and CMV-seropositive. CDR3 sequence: CASRSLKQGATEAFF. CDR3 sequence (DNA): TGTGCCAGCAGATCACTCAAACAGGGGGCCACTGAAGCTTTCTTT.